The 11 T cell receptor beta chains below come from one sample, sequenced in a study of T cell repertoires in cytomegalovirus infection. Each CDR3 protein gets one entry after TCRdb re-called the reads with MiXCR. The data show more than 250,000 distinct CDR3 sequences, around 25% seen once. These receptors have no known antigen. The source material was cultured PBMCs, sampled from culture after CMV antigen stimulation. The source of these receptors is a human donor in good health (CMV status not recorded). Some clones in this sample may be carry-over from other donors' samples.

This chain connects TRBV7-4 to TRBJ2-2; TRBD2 is a possible D gene (5 bases). Germline CDR1 is SGHVT and CDR2 is SQSDAQ. Trimming stripped 8 bases from V and 1 base from J, with 8 bases between. The CDR3 contains 13 residues. CDR3 loop: CASGSVNTGELFF. In DNA, the CDR3 is TGTGCCAGCGGGAGTGTGAACACCGGGGAGCTGTTTTTT. Filled out from reference TRBV7-4 and TRBJ2-2, the complete variable domain reads GAGVSQSPRYKVAKRGRDVALRCDSISGHVTLYWYRQTLGQGSEVLTYSQSDAQRDKSGRPSGRFSAERPERSVSTLKIQRTEQGDSAVYLCASGSVNTGELFFGEGSRLTVL.

The V call is TRBV4-3, the J call TRBJ2-1; 7 bases fit TRBD1. Germline-derived CDR1 and CDR2 are LGHNA and YSLEER. The junction had 8 bases not matched to a gene; V was cut back by 3 bases and J by 12 bases. The CDR3 consists of 13 residues. The CDR3 nucleotides read TGCGCCAGCAGCCAGTCCGACAGGGCCCGGCAGTTCTTC. Amino acids: CASSQSDRARQFF.

This clonotype has only a few counts. The rearrangement joins TRBV25-1 to TRBJ1-5; D is unclear. Trimming took off 4 bases at V and 4 bases at J, with 5 bases between the two ends. Germline V gene data show CDR1 as MGHDK and CDR2 as SYGVNS. The CDR3 runs 12 residues. CDR3 sequence (DNA): TGTGCCAGCAGTGGTGCAAATCAGCCCCAGCATTTT. Translated: CASSGANQPQHF.

In this sample, this clonotype turned up once. The genes are TRBV7-9 and TRBJ1-5, with D unclear. V lost 4 bases, J lost 0 bases, and 4 bases lay in between. CDR1 and CDR2 from the germline V gene are SEHNR and FQNEAQ (reference sequence). The CDR3 is 13 residues long. The CDR3 loop is CASSCCSNQPQHF. In DNA, the CDR3 is TGTGCCAGCAGCTGTTGTAGCAATCAGCCCCAGCATTTT.

The chain joins TRBV6-5 to TRBJ2-1; 9 positions agree with TRBD2. The trim removed 5 bases at V and 8 bases at J, leaving 16 bases unmatched. The CDR3 loop spans 17 amino acids. From germline, CDR1 is MNHEY and CDR2 SVGAGI. This CDR3 reads CASSPVAGVNLIDEQFF. In DNA, the CDR3 is TGTGCCAGCAGTCCCGTAGCGGGAGTAAACTTGATCGATGAGCAGTTCTTC.

This chain uses TRBV5-5 with TRBJ2-7; D call uncertain. Trimming left V 2 bases short and J 6 bases short, with 12 bases between. The CDR3 length is 13 residues. Germline-derived CDR1 and CDR2 are SGHKS and YYEKEE (reference sequence). In DNA, the CDR3 is TGTGCCAGCAGCTTATTGACGGCTCCCGAGCAGTACTTC. Protein sequence: CASSLLTAPEQYF. The full variable domain, rest sourced from reference TRBV5-5 and TRBJ2-7, is DAGVTQSPTHLIKTRGQQVTLRCSPISGHKSVSWYQQVLGQGPQFIFQYYEKEERGRGNFPDRFSARQFPNYSSELNVNALLLGDSALYLCASSLLTAPEQYFGPGTRLTVT.

This clonotype was found a few times. The DNA is left out, because the CDR3 cannot be placed on it with certainty; the CDR3 is given as TCRdb lists it. The CDR3 sequence: CISVPEAINRSSVGHEQYV. The chain carries TRBV7-5 and TRBJ2-7; TRBD2, the table's D call, lacks a check against the DNA. TRBV7-5 is shown as a pseudogene. The CDR3 has 19 amino acids, counting both end residues.

This clonotype appeared many times. V gene TRBV7-2 combines with J gene TRBJ2-1, with D hard to call. CDR3 length: 14 residues. Germline V gene lookup returns CDR1 SGHTA and CDR2 FQGNSA. With 6 bases removed from V and 1 base from J, the gap between germline ends came to 10 bases. The CDR3 sequence: CASRALGSYNEQFF. DNA of the CDR3: TGTGCCAGCAGAGCCCTCGGGTCCTACAATGAGCAGTTCTTC.

This chain joins TRBV9 and TRBJ2-1; 8 nucleotides match TRBD2. CDR3 length equals 14 residues. V was clipped by 2 bases and J by 5 bases; unmatched bases: 3. Germline V CDR1 and CDR2: SGDLS, YYNGEE. The CDR3: CASSVGTSNNEQFF. In DNA form, the CDR3 reads TGTGCCAGCAGCGTTGGGACTAGTAACAATGAGCAGTTCTTC.

CDR3 amino acids: CASSHSTAAPYEQYF. The CDR3 nucleotides are TGCGCCAGCAGCCACTCGACGGCGGCCCCCTACGAGCAGTACTTC. The chain is built from TRBV4-3 and TRBJ2-7; D unresolved. The CDR3 is 15 residues long. Germline V lookup: CDR1 LGHNA, CDR2 YSLEER. V shed 3 bases and J shed 2 bases, with 14 bases lying between them.

This rearrangement joins TRBV10-3 to TRBJ1-1, with TRBD1 matching over 11 bases. Looked up from germline, CDR1 is ENHRY and CDR2 is SYGVKD. Unmatched junction bases numbered 3, after V lost 4 bases and J lost 2 bases. CDR3 length: 15 residues. The CDR3 sequence: CAISGDRGYNTEAFF. CDR3 nucleotides: TGTGCCATCAGTGGGGACAGGGGGTATAACACTGAAGCTTTCTTT.